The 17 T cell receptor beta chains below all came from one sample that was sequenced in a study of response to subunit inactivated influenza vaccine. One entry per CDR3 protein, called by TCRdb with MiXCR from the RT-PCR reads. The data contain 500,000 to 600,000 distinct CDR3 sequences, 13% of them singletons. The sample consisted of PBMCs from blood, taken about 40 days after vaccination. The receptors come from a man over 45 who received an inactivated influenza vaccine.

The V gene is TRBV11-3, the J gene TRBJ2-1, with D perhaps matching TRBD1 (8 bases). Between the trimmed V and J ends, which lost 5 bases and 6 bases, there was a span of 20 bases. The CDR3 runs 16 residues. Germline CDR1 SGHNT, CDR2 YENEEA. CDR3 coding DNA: TGTGCCAGCAGCACCCGGACAGGGAGGGGGTCCAATGAGCAGTTCTTC. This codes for CASSTRTGRGSNEQFF.

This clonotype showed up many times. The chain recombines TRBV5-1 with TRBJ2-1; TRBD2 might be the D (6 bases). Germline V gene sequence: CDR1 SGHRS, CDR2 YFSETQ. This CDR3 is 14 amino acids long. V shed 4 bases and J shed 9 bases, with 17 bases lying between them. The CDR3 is CASSPRLGSGEQFF. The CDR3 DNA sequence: TGCGCCAGCAGCCCCAGACTAGGGAGCGGTGAGCAGTTCTTC.

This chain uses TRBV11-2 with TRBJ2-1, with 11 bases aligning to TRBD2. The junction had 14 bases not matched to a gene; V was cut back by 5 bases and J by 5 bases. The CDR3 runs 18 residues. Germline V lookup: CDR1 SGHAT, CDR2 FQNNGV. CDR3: CASSPHQLLAGADNEQFF. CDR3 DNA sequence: TGTGCCAGCAGCCCACACCAACTACTAGCGGGAGCCGACAATGAGCAGTTCTTC.

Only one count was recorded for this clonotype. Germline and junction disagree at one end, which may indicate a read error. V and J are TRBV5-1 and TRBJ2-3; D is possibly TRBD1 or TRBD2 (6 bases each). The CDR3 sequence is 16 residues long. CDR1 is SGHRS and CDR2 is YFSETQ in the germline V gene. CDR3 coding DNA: TGCGCCAGCAGCCCCCTCACCAGGGGAGGTACAGATACGCGGTATTTT. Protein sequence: CASSPLTRGGTDTRYF.

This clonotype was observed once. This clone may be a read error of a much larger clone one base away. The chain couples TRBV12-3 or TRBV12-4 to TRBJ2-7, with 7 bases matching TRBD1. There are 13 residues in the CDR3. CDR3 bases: TGTGCCAGCACCATGGACAGGAAAGGCGAGCGGTACTTC. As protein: CASTMDRKGERYF.

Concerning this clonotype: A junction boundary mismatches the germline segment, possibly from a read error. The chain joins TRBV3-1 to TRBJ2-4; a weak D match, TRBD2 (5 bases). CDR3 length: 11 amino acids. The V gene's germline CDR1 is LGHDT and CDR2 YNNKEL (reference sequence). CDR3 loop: CASSQGLALAF. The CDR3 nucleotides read TGTGCCAGCAGCCAAGGGCTAGCCCTAGCCTTC.

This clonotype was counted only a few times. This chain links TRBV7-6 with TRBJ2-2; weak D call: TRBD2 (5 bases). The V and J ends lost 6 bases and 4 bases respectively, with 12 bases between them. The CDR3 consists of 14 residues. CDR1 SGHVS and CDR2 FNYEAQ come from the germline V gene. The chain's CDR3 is CASSPSRGTGELFF. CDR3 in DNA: TGTGCCAGCAGTCCTTCACGGGGCACCGGGGAGCTGTTTTTT.

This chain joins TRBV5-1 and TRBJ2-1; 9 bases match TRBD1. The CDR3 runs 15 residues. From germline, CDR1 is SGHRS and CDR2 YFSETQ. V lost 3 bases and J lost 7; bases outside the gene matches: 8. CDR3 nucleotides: TGCGCCAGCAGCTGGCCGGGACAGGGATTGAATGAGCAGTTCTTC. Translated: CASSWPGQGLNEQFF.

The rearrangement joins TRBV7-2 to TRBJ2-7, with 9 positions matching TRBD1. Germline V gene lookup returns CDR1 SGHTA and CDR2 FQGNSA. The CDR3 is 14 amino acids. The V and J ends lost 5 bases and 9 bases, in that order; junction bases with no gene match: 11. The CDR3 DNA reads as TGTGCCAGCAGCCCAGGACAGGGGACTACGAGGCAGTACTTC. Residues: CASSPGQGTTRQYF. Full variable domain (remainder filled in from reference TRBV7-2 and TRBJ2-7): GAGVSQSPSNKVTEKGKDVELRCDPISGHTALYWYRQSLGQGLEFLIYFQGNSAPDKSGLPSDRFSAERTGGSVSTLTIQRTQQEDSAVYLCASSPGQGTTRQYFGPGTRLTVT.

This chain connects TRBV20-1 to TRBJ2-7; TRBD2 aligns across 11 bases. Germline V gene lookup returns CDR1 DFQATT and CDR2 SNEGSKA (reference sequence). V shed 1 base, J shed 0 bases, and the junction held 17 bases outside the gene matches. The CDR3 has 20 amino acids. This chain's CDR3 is CSARAHVSSGRAVSSYEQYF. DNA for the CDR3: TGCAGTGCTAGAGCGCATGTTAGTAGCGGGAGGGCCGTGAGCTCCTACGAGCAGTACTTC.

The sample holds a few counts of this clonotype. CDR3 loop: CASSPGRSGANVLTF. The CDR3 DNA follows: TGTGCCAGCAGTCCGGGGAGGTCTGGGGCCAACGTCCTGACTTTC. This chain links TRBV14 with TRBJ2-6, with D perhaps TRBD2 (6 bases). The CDR3 sequence is 15 residues long. The V gene's germline CDR1 is SGHDN and CDR2 FVKESK. With 6 bases removed from V and 1 base from J, the gap between germline ends came to 10 bases.

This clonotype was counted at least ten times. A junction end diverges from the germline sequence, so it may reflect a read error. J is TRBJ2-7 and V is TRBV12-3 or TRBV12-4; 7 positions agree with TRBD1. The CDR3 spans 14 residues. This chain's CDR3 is CASSLRTGTYEQYF. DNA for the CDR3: TGCGCCAGCAGCTTGCGGACAGGAACCTACGAGCAGTACTTC.

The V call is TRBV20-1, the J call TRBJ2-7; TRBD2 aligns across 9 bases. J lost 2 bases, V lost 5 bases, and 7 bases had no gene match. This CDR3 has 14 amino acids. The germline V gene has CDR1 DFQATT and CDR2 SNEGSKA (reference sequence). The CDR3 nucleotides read TGCAGTGCTCCCCTAGCGGGATCCGCCTACGAGCAGTACTTC. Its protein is CSAPLAGSAYEQYF.

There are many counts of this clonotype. In nucleotides, the CDR3 is TGTGCCAGCAGCCAAGATCGAAATGAGCAGTTCTTC. As protein: CASSQDRNEQFF. J is TRBJ2-1 and V is TRBV4-2, with D uncertain. This CDR3 has 12 amino acids. Per germline, CDR1 LGHNA and CDR2 YNFKEQ. Trimming took 0 bases from V and 7 from J, leaving 4 bases between them.

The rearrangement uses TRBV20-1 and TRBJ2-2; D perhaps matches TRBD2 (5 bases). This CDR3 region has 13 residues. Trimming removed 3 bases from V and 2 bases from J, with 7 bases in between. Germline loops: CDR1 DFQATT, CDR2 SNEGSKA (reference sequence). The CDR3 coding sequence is TGCAGTGCTAGCCCGGGAAACACCGGGGAGCTGTTTTTT. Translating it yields CSASPGNTGELFF.

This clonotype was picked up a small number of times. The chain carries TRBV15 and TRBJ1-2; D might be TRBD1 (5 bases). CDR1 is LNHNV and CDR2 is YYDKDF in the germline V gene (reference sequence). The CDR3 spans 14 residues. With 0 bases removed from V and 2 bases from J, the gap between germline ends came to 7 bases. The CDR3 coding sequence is TGTGCCACCAGCAGAGATCAGGGAAACTATGGCTACACCTTC. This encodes CATSRDQGNYGYTF.

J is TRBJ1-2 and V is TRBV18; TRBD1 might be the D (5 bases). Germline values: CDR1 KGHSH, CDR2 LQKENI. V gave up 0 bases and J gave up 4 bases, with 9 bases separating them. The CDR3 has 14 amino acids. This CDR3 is CASSPPGGPYGYTF. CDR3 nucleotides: TGTGCCAGCTCACCACCGGGGGGTCCCTATGGCTACACCTTC.